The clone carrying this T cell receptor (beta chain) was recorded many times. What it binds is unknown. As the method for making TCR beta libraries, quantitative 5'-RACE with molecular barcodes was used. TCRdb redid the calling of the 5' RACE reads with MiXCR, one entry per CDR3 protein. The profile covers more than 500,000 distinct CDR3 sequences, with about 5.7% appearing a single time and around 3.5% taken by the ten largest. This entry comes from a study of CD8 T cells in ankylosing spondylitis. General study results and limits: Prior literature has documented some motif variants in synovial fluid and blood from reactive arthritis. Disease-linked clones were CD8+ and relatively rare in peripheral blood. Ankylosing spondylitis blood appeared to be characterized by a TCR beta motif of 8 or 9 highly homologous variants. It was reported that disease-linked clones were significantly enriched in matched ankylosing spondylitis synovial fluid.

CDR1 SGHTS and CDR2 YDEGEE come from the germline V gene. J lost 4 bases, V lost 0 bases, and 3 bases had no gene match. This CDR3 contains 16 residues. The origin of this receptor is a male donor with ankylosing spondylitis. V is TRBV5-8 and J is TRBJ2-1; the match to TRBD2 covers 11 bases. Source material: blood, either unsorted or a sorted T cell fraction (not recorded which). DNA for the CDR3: TGTGCCAGCAGCTTGGTAACTAGCGGGGGATACAATGAGCAGTTCTTC. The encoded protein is CASSLVTSGGYNEQFF. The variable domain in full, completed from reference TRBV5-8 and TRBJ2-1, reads EAGVTQSPTHLIKTRGQQATLRCSPISGHTSVYWYQQALGLGLQFLLWYDEGEERNRGNFPPRFSGRQFPNYSSELNVNALELEDSALYLCASSLVTSGGYNEQFFGPGTRLTVL.